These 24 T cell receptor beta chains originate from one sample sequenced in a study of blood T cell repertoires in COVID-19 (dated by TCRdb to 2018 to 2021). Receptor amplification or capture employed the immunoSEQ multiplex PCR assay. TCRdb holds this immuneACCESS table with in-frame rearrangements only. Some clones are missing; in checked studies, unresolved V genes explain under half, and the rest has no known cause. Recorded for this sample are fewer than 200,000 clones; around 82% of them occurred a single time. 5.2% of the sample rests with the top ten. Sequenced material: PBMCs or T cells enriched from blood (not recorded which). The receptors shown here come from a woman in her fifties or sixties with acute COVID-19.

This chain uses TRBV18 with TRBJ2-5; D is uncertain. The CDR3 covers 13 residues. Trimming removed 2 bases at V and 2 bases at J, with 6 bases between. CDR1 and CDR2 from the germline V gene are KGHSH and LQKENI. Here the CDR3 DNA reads TGTGCCAGCTCACCATCCCTGCAAGAGACCCAGTACTTC. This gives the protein CASSPSLQETQYF.

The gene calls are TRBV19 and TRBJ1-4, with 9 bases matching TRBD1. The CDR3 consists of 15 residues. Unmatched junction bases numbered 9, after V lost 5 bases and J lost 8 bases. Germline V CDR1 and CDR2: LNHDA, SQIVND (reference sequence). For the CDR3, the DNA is TGTGCCAGTAGTTCCCCCGGACAGGGGATCGAAAAACTGTTTTTT. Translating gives CASSSPGQGIEKLFF.

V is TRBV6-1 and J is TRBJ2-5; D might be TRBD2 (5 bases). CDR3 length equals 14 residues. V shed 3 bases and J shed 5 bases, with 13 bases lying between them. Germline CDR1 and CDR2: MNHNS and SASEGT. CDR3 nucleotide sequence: TGTGCCAGCAGTGACGGACCAACGGGGGAGACCCAGTACTTC. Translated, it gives CASSDGPTGETQYF.

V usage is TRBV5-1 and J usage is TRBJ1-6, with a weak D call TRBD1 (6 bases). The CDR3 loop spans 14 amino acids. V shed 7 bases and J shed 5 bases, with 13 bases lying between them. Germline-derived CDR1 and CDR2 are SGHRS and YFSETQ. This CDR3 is CASRTGSNNSPLHF. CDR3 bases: TGCGCCAGCCGAACAGGGAGTAATAATTCACCCCTCCACTTT.

The CDR3 protein is CASSLALAGVGFTDTQYF. In nucleotides, the CDR3 is TGTGCCAGCAGCTTAGCCTTAGCGGGAGTCGGTTTCACAGATACGCAGTATTTT. This sequence joins TRBV7-2 and TRBJ2-3, with TRBD2 matching 9 bases. CDR1 and CDR2 (germline): SGHTA, FQGNSA. The CDR3 loop spans 18 amino acids. J lost 2 bases, V lost 0 bases, and 9 bases had no gene match.

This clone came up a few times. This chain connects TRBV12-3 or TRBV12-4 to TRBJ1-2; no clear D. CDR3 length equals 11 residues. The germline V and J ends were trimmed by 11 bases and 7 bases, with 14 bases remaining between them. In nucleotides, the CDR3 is TGTGCCCTCTCTGCCGGGAGTGGCTACACCTTC. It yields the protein CALSAGSGYTF.

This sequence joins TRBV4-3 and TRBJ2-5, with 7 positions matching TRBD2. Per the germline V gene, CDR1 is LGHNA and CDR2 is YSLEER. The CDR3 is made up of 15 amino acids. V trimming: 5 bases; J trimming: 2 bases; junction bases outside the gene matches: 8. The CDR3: CASSWGGGSQETQYF. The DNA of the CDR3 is TGCGCCAGCAGCTGGGGCGGGGGTTCTCAAGAGACCCAGTACTTC.

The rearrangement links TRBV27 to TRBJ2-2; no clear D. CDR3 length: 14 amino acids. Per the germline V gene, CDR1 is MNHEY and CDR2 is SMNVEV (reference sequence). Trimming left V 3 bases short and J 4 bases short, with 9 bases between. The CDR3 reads CASSFIQATGELFF. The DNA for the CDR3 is TGTGCCAGCAGTTTTATCCAGGCCACCGGGGAGCTGTTTTTT.

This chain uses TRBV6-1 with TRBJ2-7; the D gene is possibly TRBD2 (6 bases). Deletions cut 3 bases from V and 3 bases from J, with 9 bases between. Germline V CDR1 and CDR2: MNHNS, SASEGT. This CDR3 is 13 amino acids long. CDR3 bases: TGTGCCAGCAGTGACAGGGACTTCTACGAGCAGTACTTC. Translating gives CASSDRDFYEQYF.

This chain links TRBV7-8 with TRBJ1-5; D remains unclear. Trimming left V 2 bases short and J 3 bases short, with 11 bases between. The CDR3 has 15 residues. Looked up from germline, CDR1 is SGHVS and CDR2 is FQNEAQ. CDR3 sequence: CASSLTAVSNQPQHF. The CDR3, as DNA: TGTGCCAGCAGCTTAACCGCAGTTTCCAATCAGCCCCAGCATTTT.

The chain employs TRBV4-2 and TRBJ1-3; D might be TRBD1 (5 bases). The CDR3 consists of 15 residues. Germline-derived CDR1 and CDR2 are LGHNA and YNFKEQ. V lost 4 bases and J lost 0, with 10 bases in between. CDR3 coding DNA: TGTGCCAGCAGCCCGACAGAATTCTCTGGAAACACCATATATTTT. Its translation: CASSPTEFSGNTIYF.

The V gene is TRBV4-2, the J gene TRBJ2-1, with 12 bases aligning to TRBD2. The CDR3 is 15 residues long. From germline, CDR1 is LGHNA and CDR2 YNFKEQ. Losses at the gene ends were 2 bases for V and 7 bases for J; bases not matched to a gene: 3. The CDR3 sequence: CASSQTLAGGNEQFF. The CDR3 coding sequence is TGTGCCAGCAGCCAAACCCTAGCGGGAGGGAATGAGCAGTTCTTC.

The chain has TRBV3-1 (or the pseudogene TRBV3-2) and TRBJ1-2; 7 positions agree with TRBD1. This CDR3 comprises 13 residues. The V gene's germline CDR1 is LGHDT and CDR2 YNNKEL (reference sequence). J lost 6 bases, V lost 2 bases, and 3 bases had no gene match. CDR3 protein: CASSQQDRDGYTF. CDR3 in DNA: TGTGCCAGCAGCCAACAAGACAGGGATGGCTACACCTTC.

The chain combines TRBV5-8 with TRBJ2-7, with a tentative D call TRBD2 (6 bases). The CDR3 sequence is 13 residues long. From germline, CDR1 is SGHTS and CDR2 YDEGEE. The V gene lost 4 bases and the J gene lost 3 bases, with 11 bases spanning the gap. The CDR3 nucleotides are TGTGCCAGCAGCAGGGGACTCTTCTACGAGCAGTACGTC. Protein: CASSRGLFYEQYV.

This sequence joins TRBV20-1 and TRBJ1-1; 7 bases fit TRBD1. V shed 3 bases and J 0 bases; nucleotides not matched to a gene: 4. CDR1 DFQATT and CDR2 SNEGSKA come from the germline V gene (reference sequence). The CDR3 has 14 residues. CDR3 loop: CSASRGQLNTEAFF. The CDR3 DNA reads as TGCAGTGCTAGTAGGGGACAGTTGAACACTGAAGCTTTCTTT.

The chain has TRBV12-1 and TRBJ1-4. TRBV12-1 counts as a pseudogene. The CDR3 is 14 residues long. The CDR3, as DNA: TGTGCCAGCATTAACGGGTCGGTTCGGGAAAAACTGTTTTTT. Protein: CASINGSVREKLFF.

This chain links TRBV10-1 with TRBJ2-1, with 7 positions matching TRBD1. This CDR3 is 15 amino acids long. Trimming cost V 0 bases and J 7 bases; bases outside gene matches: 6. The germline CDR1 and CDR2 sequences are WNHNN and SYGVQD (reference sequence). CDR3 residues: CASSESARGLNEQFF. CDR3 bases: TGCGCCAGCAGTGAGTCGGCCAGGGGGTTGAATGAGCAGTTCTTC.

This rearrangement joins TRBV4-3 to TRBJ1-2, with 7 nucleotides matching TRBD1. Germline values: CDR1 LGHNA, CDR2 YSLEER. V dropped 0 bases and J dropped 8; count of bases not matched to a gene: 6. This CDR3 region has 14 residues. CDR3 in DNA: TGCGCCAGCAGCCAAGAAGTTACAGGGGACGGCTACACCTTC. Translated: CASSQEVTGDGYTF.

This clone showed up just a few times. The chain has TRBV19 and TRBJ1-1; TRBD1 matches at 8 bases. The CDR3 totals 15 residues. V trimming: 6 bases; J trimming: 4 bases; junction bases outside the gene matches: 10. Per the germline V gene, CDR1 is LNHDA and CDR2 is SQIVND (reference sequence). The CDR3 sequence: CASRDDRQGATEAFF. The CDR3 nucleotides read TGTGCCAGTAGGGACGACCGCCAGGGGGCCACTGAAGCTTTCTTT.

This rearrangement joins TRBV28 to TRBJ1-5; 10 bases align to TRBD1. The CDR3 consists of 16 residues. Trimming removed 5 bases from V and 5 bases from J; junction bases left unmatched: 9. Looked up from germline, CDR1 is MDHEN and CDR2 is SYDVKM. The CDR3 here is CASSDTDRGRDQPQHF. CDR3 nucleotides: TGTGCCAGCAGTGATACCGACAGGGGGCGCGATCAGCCCCAGCATTTT.

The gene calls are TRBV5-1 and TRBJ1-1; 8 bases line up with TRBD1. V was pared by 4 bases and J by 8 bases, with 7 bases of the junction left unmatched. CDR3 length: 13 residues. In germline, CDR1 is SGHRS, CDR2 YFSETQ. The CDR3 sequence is CASSNRQGMEAFF. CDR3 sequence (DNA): TGCGCCAGCAGCAACAGACAGGGGATGGAAGCTTTCTTT.

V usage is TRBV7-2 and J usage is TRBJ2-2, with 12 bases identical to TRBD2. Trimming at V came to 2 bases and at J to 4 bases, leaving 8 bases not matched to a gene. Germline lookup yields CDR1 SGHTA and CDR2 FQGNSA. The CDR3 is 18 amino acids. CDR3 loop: CASSLSPSGGAGTGELFF. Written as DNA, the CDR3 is TGTGCCAGCAGCTTATCTCCTAGCGGGGGGGCTGGCACCGGGGAGCTGTTTTTT.

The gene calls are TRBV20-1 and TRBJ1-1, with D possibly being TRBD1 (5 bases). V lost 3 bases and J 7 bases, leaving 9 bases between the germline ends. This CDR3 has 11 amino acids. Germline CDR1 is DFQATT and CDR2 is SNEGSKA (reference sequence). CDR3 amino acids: CSASRGDEAFF. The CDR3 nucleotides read TGCAGTGCTAGCCGGGGGGATGAAGCTTTCTTT.

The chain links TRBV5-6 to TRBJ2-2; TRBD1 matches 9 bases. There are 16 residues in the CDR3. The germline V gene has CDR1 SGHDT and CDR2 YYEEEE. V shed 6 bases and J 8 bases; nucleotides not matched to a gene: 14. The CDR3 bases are TGTGCCAGCACTACAATTGGACAGGGGATCTCTGGGGAGCTGTTTTTT. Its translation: CASTTIGQGISGELFF. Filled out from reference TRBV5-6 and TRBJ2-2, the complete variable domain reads DAGVTQSPTHLIKTRGQQVTLRCSPKSGHDTVSWYQQALGQGPQFIFQYYEEEERQRGNFPDRFSGHQFPNYSSELNVNALLLGDSALYLCASTTIGQGISGELFFGEGSRLTVL.